This T cell receptor (beta chain) was captured in a study of beta chain features in type 1 diabetes. Study findings and constraints: TCRB CDR3s from Type 1 diabetes patients were moderately but significantly shorter in all four CD4+ subsets.

The CDR3 extends over 13 amino acids. V dropped 6 bases and J dropped 4 bases, with 9 bases sitting between them. Germline CDR1 is MDHEN and CDR2 is SYDVKM. This clone was found a few times. Its target is not known. Since all of the isolated RNA was reverse transcribed, expressed TCRB transcripts were what got sequenced. Assay used: immunoSEQ multiplex PCR; TCRdb lists only in-frame clones, some missing. The sample includes approximately 46,000 clones, about 48% seen only once; the top ten take roughly 0.13%. The material sequenced was stem cell memory CD4+ T cells from blood. This clonotype was obtained from a man aged 30-40 years with type 1 diabetes. The V call is TRBV28, the J call TRBJ2-2; unclear D gene. CDR3 DNA sequence: TGTGCCAGCAGGCGACTTTCCACCGGGGAGCTGTTTTTT. Its translation is CASRRLSTGELFF.